The clone carrying this T cell receptor (beta chain) has a handful of counts. The antigen remains unidentified. As to treatment: roughly 10-day PBMC culture with coronavirus spike peptide pools or control peptides (ViraFEST assay). Negative selection was the method that isolated CD4+ T cells after more than eight days of culture. Once obtained from cultured CD4+ T cells, the DNA was sequenced using the Oncomine TCR Beta short-read assay. A single record per CDR3 protein comes from TCRdb applying MiXCR to the PCR reads. In the table there are roughly 15,000 distinct CDR3 sequences, about 54% of which are singletons. This sample was taken from a study of vaccination and CD4 T cells after COVID-19. Study information: Each individual in the study obtained two doses of BNT162b2 or mRNA-1273 vaccine. Control cultures were given a CEFX pool, an HIV-1 Nef pool, or no peptide.

The CDR3 covers 13 residues. Per germline, CDR1 DFQATT and CDR2 SNEGSKA (reference sequence). V lost 3 bases and J lost 1, with 7 bases in between. The sequenced sample was CD4+ T cells from blood, cultured in vitro. The source of this sequence is a human donor who had recovered from COVID-19. The chain recombines TRBV20-1 with TRBJ1-5; no firm D call. The CDR3 DNA reads TGCAGTGCTAGTACTGACAGCAATCAGCCCCAGCATTTT. Amino acids: CSASTDSNQPQHF.